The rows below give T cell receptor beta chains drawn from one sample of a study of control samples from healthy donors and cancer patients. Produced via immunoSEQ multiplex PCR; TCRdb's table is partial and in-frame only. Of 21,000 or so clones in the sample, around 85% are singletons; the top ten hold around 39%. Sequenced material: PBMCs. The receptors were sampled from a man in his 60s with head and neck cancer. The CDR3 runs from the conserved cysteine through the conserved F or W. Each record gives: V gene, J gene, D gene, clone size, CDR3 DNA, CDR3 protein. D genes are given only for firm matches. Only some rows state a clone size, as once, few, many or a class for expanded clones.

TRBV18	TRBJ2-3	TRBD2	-	TGTGCCAGCTCCCCTAGCGGGAGAGAAGATACGCAGTATTTT	CASSPSGREDTQYF
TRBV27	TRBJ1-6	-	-	TGTGCCAGCAGTTTAGGGGGGCATTCACCCCTCCACTTT	CASSLGGHSPLHF
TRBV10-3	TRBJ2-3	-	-	TGTGCCATCAAAGGGGTGTTTAGCACAGATACGCAGTATTTT	CAIKGVFSTDTQYF
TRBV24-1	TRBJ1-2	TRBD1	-	TGTGCCACCAGTAGCGGACAGGGAAACTATGGCTACACCTTC	CATSSGQGNYGYTF
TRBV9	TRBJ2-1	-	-	TGTGCCAGCAGCGCGGGGCCAAAGCAGTTCTTC	CASSAGPKQFF
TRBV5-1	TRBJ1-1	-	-	TGCGCCAGCAGCTCGGACGGGAACACTGAAGCTTTCTTT	CASSSDGNTEAFF
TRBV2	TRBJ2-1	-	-	TGTGCCAGCAAGTGGGACTGGAATGAGCAGTTCTTC	CASKWDWNEQFF
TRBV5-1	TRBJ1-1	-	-	TGCGCCAGCAGCTTATCAAGCTATGGGGTGAACACTGAAGCTTTCTTT	CASSLSSYGVNTEAFF
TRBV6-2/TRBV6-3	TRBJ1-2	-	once	TGTGCCAGCAGCCACCTGGACAGTAACTATGGCTACACCTTC	CASSHLDSNYGYTF
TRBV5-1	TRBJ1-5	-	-	TGCGCCAGCAGCGAAACAGGGATAACAGGCCAGCCCCAGCATTTT	CASSETGITGQPQHF
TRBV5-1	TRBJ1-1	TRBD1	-	TGCGCCAGCAGCTCGGGACAGGGGAGCACTGAAGCTTTCTTT	CASSSGQGSTEAFF
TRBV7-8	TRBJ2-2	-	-	TGTGCCAGCAGCCCCGGGGCAGGCAAACGGCGGGAGCTGTTTTTT	CASSPGAGKRRELFF
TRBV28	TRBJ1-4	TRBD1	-	TGTGCCAGCAGTTTAGAGGGGGCTGGGGAAAAACTGTTTTTT	CASSLEGAGEKLFF
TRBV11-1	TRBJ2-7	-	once	TGTGCCAGCAGCCCCCCGACAGCGAACGAGCAGTACTTC	CASSPPTANEQYF
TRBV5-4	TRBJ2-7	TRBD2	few	TGTGCCAGCAGCGGCGGGACTAGCGGGAGGGCCTACGAGCAGTACTTC	CASSGGTSGRAYEQYF
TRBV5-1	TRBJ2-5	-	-	TGCGCCAGCAGCTCGGGGGACATATCACAAGAGACCCAGTACTTC	CASSSGDISQETQYF
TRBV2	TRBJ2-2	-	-	TGTGCCAGCAGTGAGCCTGGTCCAGACACCGGGGAGCTGTTTTTT	CASSEPGPDTGELFF
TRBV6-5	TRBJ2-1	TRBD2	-	TGTGCCAGCAGTTACAAAGACGGGGGGGATGAGCAGTTCTTC	CASSYKDGGDEQFF
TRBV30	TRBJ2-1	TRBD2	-	TGTGCCTGGAGAGCGGGAGGGAATGAGCAGTTCTTC	CAWRAGGNEQFF